The 14 T cell receptor beta chains below all came from one sample that was sequenced in a study of cytomegalovirus exposure and HLA in healthy donors. The study ran its PCR with 60 Vbeta and 13 Jbeta primers. Only in-frame clones appear in the TCRdb table, and some are missing; sequencing was by immunoSEQ multiplex PCR. The sample contains roughly 100,000 clones, roughly 75% of which appear only once. The sequenced sample was PBMCs. Receptors were obtained from a man between 40 and 49 years old in good health and CMV-seronegative.

The genes are TRBV19 and TRBJ2-7; 8 bases map to TRBD2. There are 15 residues in the CDR3. In germline, CDR1 is LNHDA, CDR2 SQIVND (reference sequence). The ends lost 3 bases at V and 2 bases at J; junction bases unmatched: 6. The CDR3 DNA is TGTGCCAGTAGTATTCAAGCGGGGGCCCCCTACGAGCAGTACTTC. Protein: CASSIQAGAPYEQYF.

The genes are TRBV5-5 and TRBJ2-5; D perhaps matches TRBD2 (5 bases). Germline lookup yields CDR1 SGHKS and CDR2 YYEKEE (reference sequence). The V gene lost 0 bases and the J gene lost 0 bases, with 12 bases spanning the gap. This CDR3 is 16 amino acids long. The DNA of the CDR3 is TGTGCCAGCAGCTTGGGAGCGGTTTCTAACCAAGAGACCCAGTACTTC. Translating it yields CASSLGAVSNQETQYF.

This clone appeared once. The J gene is TRBJ1-5, the V gene TRBV2; weak D call: TRBD1 (6 bases). Trimming took off 5 bases at V and 8 bases at J, with 13 bases between the two ends. CDR1 is SNHLY, CDR2 FYNNEI, per germline. The CDR3 runs 13 residues. CDR3 nucleotides: TGTGCCAGCAGTAGGGACATCGTGGAGCCCCAGCATTTT. It yields the protein CASSRDIVEPQHF.

The chain couples TRBV7-8 to TRBJ1-5; 10 bases map to TRBD1. The CDR3 length is 17 residues. CDR1 SGHVS and CDR2 FQNEAQ come from the germline V gene. Unmatched junction bases numbered 12, after V lost 5 bases and J lost 5 bases. The chain's CDR3 is CASSLPTGQGHHQPQHF. CDR3 in DNA: TGTGCCAGCAGCCTCCCGACGGGACAGGGGCACCATCAGCCCCAGCATTTT.

V and J are TRBV10-3 and TRBJ2-7, with a possible D match to TRBD2 (6 bases). This CDR3 spans 14 amino acids. The V and J ends lost 5 bases and 7 bases respectively, with 18 bases between them. The germline gives CDR1 ENHRY, CDR2 SYGVKD. The CDR3 loop reads CAISPVTGRGEQYF. In DNA, the CDR3 is TGTGCCATCAGTCCGGTGACGGGCCGGGGGGAGCAGTACTTC.

The chain couples TRBV18 to TRBJ2-7, with 8 bases matching TRBD1. With V trimmed by 3 bases and J by 6 bases, 1 base remained unmatched. This CDR3 spans 12 amino acids. Per germline, CDR1 KGHSH and CDR2 LQKENI. CDR3 sequence: CASSPTGAEQYF. Written as DNA, the CDR3 is TGTGCCAGCTCACCGACAGGGGCCGAGCAGTACTTC.

V is TRBV7-8 and J is TRBJ2-1; 10 bases map to TRBD2. The CDR3 length is 16 residues. Unmatched junction bases numbered 8, after V lost 2 bases and J lost 7 bases. Germline CDR1 reads SGHVS; CDR2 reads FQNEAQ. The DNA of the CDR3 is TGTGCCAGCAGCTTATCCCCAGCGGGGGGGGTAAATGAGCAGTTCTTC. It yields the protein CASSLSPAGGVNEQFF.

The chain joins TRBV5-1 to TRBJ2-2; tentatively, D is TRBD2 (5 bases). Germline lookup yields CDR1 SGHRS and CDR2 YFSETQ. The CDR3 loop spans 19 amino acids. Trimming shortened V by 4 bases and J by 0 bases, and 22 bases separated the two germline ends. The CDR3, as DNA: TGCGCCAGCAGCCTCCGGGAAAAAAAGGCCCCCTCGAACACCGGGGAGCTGTTTTTT. Encoded protein: CASSLREKKAPSNTGELFF.

V and J are TRBV5-1 and TRBJ2-1; 8 nucleotides align to TRBD1. The germline V gene has CDR1 SGHRS and CDR2 YFSETQ. This CDR3 comprises 13 residues. V was clipped by 2 bases and J by 9 bases; unmatched bases: 4. The CDR3 region is CASSFQGAPEQFF. The CDR3 nucleotides are TGCGCCAGCAGCTTTCAGGGGGCCCCTGAGCAGTTCTTC.

The V and J genes are TRBV14 and TRBJ1-2; 8 positions match TRBD1. V was clipped by 0 bases and J by 1 base; unmatched bases: 7. This CDR3 has 17 amino acids. Germline lookup yields CDR1 SGHDN and CDR2 FVKESK. Here the CDR3 DNA reads TGTGCCAGCAGCCAAGATAAAGGGACAGGATTTAACTATGGCTACACCTTC. Amino acids: CASSQDKGTGFNYGYTF.

CDR3 region: CASSSSLAGGHNEQFF. The CDR3 region has the DNA TGTGCCAGCAGCTCCTCCCTAGCGGGGGGGCACAATGAGCAGTTCTTC. This chain links TRBV9 with TRBJ2-1; 12 positions agree with TRBD2. Per the germline V gene, CDR1 is SGDLS and CDR2 is YYNGEE. Losses at the gene ends were 4 bases for V and 5 bases for J; bases not matched to a gene: 7. This CDR3 is built from 16 residues.

This clone was detected a few times. The V and J genes are TRBV29-1 and TRBJ2-3; TRBD2 aligns across 15 bases. The trim removed 0 bases at V and 4 bases at J, leaving 8 bases unmatched. This CDR3 is 18 amino acids long. Germline CDR1 is SQVTM and CDR2 is ANQGSEA. For the CDR3, the DNA is TGCAGCGTTGAAGATCGGGGACTAGCGGGGGGCGTCTCAGATACGCAGTATTTT. Encoded protein: CSVEDRGLAGGVSDTQYF.

The count of this clone is one. CDR3 amino acids: CASSGTRNTEAFF. As DNA, the CDR3 is TGTGCCAGTAGCGGGACAAGGAACACTGAAGCTTTCTTT. This chain links TRBV19 with TRBJ1-1; perhaps TRBD1 as D (6 bases). The germline V and J ends were trimmed by 6 bases and 1 base, with 9 bases remaining between them. This CDR3 is 13 amino acids long. Germline V gene data show CDR1 as LNHDA and CDR2 as SQIVND (reference sequence).

This chain connects TRBV11-1 to TRBJ2-5; D gene unclear. The tail of the sequence fits TRBJ2-7 better, so the J call may be wrong. Per the germline V gene, CDR1 is SGHAT and CDR2 is FQDESV (reference sequence). The CDR3 is 14 residues long. As DNA, the CDR3 is TGTGCCAGCAGCTTAGAACCTGAGTCCTACGAGCAGTACTTC. Translation gives CASSLEPESYEQYF.